These 4 T cell receptor beta chains were sequenced from one sample in a study of T cell responses to AZD1222 COVID-19 vaccine. Sequenced by immunoSEQ multiplex PCR; TCRdb stores in-frame clones only, minus some. Of around 160,000 clones in the sample, 82% were seen once. Here the sequenced sample was peripheral blood, taken on day 0 of MenACWY control vaccination. These receptors were obtained from an adult in good health.

The chain uses TRBV7-9 and TRBJ2-5; D is unclear. Trimming stripped 5 bases from V and 2 bases from J, with 12 bases between. The CDR3 totals 14 residues. CDR1 is SEHNR, CDR2 FQNEAQ, per germline (reference sequence). The CDR3 sequence: CASSPIVVQETQYF. The CDR3, as DNA: TGTGCCAGCAGCCCAATCGTGGTACAAGAGACCCAGTACTTC.

This chain joins TRBV29-1 and TRBJ1-3; 9 positions match TRBD1. The CDR3 has 15 amino acids. V lost 5 bases, J lost 0 bases, and 5 bases stayed unmatched. CDR1 and CDR2 from the germline V gene are SQVTM and ANQGSEA. CDR3 DNA sequence: TGCAGCGTTACAGGGGGCCTACACTCTGGAAACACCATATATTTT. It codes for CSVTGGLHSGNTIYF. Using reference TRBV29-1 and TRBJ1-3 for the parts outside the CDR3, the full variable domain is SAVISQKPSRDICQRGTSLTIQCQVDSQVTMMFWYRQQPGQSLTLIATANQGSEATYESGFVIDKFPISRPNLTFSTLTVSNMSPEDSSIYLCSVTGGLHSGNTIYFGEGSWLTVV.

The V and J genes are TRBV10-2 and TRBJ2-1; D may match TRBD1 or TRBD2 (5 bases each). CDR1 WSHSY and CDR2 SAAADI come from the germline V gene. Trimming took off 0 bases at V and 1 base at J, with 16 bases between the two ends. The CDR3 is 18 residues long. CDR3 coding DNA: TGCGCCAGCAGTGAGTCTCGCCCAGGGAGTTGGTCCTACAATGAGCAGTTCTTC. Residues: CASSESRPGSWSYNEQFF.

The V call is TRBV19, the J call TRBJ1-5, with no clear D. Germline CDR1 is LNHDA and CDR2 is SQIVND (reference sequence). Trimming stripped 10 bases from V and 0 bases from J, with 16 bases between. The CDR3 is 15 amino acids. This chain's CDR3 is CATSGRDYSNQPQHF. In DNA, the CDR3 is TGTGCCACCTCGGGGAGAGATTATAGCAATCAGCCCCAGCATTTT. Combining the CDR3 with reference TRBV19 and TRBJ1-5 gives the whole variable domain DGGITQSPKYLFRKEGQNVTLSCEQNLNHDAMYWYRQDPGQGLRLIYYSQIVNDFQKGDIAEGYSVSREKKESFPLTVTSAQKNPTAFYLCATSGRDYSNQPQHFGDGTRLSIL.